This TCR beta chain is drawn from a study of T cell responses to AZD1222 COVID-19 vaccine. Worth noting for this clone: The same CDR3 arises from other DNA sequences in this sample as well.

Assay: immunoSEQ multiplex PCR; the TCRdb copy retains only in-frame clones and omits some. The sample lists about 170,000 clones; around 90% were seen once. Germline V CDR1 and CDR2: SNHLY, FYNNEI. The CDR3 runs 12 residues. Trimming removed 4 bases from V and 2 bases from J, with 5 bases in between. Sequences were derived from peripheral blood, sampled on day 0 of AZD1222 vaccination. The clonotype originates from an adult in good health. The rearrangement uses TRBV2 and TRBJ1-2; D uncertain. The CDR3 here is CASSGQNYGYTF. The CDR3 nucleotides read TGTGCCAGCAGTGGCCAGAACTATGGCTACACCTTC.